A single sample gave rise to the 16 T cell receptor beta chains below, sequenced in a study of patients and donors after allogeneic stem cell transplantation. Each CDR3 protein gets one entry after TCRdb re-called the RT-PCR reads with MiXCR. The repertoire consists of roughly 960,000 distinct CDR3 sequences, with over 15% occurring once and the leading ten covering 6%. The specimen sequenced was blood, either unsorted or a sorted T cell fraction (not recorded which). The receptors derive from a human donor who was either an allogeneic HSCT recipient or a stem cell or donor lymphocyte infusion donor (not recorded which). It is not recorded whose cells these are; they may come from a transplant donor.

Written as DNA, the CDR3 is TGTGCCAGCAGCGTAGGCGGGGGGGCCGACACCGGGGAGCTGTTTTTT. This sequence encodes CASSVGGGADTGELFF. The chain recombines TRBV9 with TRBJ2-2, with 9 positions matching TRBD2. CDR3 length: 16 residues. Germline CDR1 and CDR2: SGDLS and YYNGEE. V shed 0 bases, J shed 3 bases, and the junction held 3 bases outside the gene matches.

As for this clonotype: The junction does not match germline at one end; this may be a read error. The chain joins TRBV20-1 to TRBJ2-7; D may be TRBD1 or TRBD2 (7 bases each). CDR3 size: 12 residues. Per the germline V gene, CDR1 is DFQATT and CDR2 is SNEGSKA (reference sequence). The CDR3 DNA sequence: TGCAGTGCTAGGGACACCGGGGGGACAGAAGACTTC. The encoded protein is CSARDTGGTEDF.

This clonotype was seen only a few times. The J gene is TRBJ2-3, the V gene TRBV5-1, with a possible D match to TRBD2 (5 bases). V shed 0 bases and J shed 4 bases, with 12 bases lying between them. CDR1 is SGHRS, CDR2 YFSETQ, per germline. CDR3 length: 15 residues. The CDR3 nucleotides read TGCGCCAGCAGCTTGGTGGGCCAGGAGGCAGATACGCAGTATTTT. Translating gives CASSLVGQEADTQYF.

The CDR3 nucleotides read TGTGCCAGCAGCTCAACTCGACAGGGGCAGGACTATGGCTACACCTTC. Protein: CASSSTRQGQDYGYTF. The chain has TRBV7-9 and TRBJ1-2; TRBD1 matches 8 bases. The CDR3 runs 16 residues. CDR1 and CDR2 from the germline V gene are SEHNR and FQNEAQ (reference sequence). The junction had 10 bases not matched to a gene; V was cut back by 4 bases and J by 3 bases.

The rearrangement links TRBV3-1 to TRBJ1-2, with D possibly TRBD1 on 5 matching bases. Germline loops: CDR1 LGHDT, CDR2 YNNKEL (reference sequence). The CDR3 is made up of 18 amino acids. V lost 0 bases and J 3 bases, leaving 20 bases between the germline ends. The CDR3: CASSQDFGLPGWDYGYTF. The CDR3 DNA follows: TGTGCCAGCAGCCAAGATTTTGGCCTGCCAGGGTGGGACTATGGCTACACCTTC.

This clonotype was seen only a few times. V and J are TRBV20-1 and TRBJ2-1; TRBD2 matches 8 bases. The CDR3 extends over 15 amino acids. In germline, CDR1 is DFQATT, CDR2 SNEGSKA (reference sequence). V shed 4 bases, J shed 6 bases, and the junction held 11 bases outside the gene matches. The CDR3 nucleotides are TGCAGTGCTATTATGCGGGGGGCCAATAGCAATGAGCAGTTCTTC. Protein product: CSAIMRGANSNEQFF.

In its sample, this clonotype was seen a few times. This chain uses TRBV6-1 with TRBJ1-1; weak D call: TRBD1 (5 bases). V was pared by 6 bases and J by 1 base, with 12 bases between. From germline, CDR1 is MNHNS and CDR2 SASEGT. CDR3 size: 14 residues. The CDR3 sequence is CASRRGVTNTEAFF. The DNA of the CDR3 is TGTGCCAGCAGGAGAGGGGTGACGAACACTGAAGCTTTCTTT.

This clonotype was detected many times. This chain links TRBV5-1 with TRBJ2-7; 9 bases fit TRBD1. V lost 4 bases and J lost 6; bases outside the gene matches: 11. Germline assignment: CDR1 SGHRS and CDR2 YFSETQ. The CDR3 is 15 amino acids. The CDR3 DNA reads TGCGCCAGCAGCCTGGAGGGACAGGGAGTATCCGAGCAGTACTTC. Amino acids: CASSLEGQGVSEQYF. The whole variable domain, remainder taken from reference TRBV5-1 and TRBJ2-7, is KAGVTQTPRYLIKTRGQQVTLSCSPISGHRSVSWYQQTPGQGLQFLFEYFSETQRNKGNFPGRFSGRQFSNSRSEMNVSTLELGDSALYLCASSLEGQGVSEQYFGPGTRLTVT.

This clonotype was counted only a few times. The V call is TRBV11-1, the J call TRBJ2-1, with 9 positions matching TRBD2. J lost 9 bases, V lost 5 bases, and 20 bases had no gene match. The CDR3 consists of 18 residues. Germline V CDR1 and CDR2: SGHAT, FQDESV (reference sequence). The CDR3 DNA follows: TGTGCCAGCAGCCCCCCCAGGATGTTGCGGGAGGGGGGTCCTGAGCAGTTCTTC. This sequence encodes CASSPPRMLREGGPEQFF.

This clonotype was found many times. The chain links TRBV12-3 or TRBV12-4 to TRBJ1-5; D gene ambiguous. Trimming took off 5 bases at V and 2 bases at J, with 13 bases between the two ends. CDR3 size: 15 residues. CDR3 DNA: TGTGCCAGCAGTCCCTACTGGAACGGCAATCAGCCCCAGCATTTT. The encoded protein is CASSPYWNGNQPQHF.

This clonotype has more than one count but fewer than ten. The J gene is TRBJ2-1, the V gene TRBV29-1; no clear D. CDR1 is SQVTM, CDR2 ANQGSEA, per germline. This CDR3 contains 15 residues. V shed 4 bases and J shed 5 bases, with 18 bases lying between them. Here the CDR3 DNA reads TGCAGCGTTGTGCCGGTCGGATCGGCAAACAATGAGCAGTTCTTC. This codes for CSVVPVGSANNEQFF.

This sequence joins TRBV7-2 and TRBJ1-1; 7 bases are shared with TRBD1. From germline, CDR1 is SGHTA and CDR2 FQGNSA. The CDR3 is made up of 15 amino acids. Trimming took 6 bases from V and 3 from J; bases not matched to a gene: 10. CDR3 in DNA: TGTGCCAGCAGGTTGTCAAGGGGGCGGGACACTGAAGCTTTCTTT. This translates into CASRLSRGRDTEAFF. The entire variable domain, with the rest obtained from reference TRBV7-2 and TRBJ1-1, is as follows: GAGVSQSPSNKVTEKGKDVELRCDPISGHTALYWYRQSLGQGLEFLIYFQGNSAPDKSGLPSDRFSAERTGGSVSTLTIQRTQQEDSAVYLCASRLSRGRDTEAFFGQGTRLTVV.

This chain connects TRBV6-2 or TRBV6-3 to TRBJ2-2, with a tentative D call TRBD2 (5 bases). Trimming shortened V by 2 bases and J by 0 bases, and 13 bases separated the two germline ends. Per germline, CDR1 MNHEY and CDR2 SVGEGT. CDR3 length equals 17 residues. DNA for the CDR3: TGTGCCAGCAGTTACCCCGGACTTTTTGCGAACACCGGGGAGCTGTTTTTT. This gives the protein CASSYPGLFANTGELFF.

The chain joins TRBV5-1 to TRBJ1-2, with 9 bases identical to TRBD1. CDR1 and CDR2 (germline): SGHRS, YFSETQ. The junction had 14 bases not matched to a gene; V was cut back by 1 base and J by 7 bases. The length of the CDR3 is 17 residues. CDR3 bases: TGCGCCAGCAGCTTGTCCGGACAGGGGACCATAGGCTCTGGCTACACCTTC. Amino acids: CASSLSGQGTIGSGYTF. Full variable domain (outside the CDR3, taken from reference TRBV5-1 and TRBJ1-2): KAGVTQTPRYLIKTRGQQVTLSCSPISGHRSVSWYQQTPGQGLQFLFEYFSETQRNKGNFPGRFSGRQFSNSRSEMNVSTLELGDSALYLCASSLSGQGTIGSGYTFGSGTRLTVV.

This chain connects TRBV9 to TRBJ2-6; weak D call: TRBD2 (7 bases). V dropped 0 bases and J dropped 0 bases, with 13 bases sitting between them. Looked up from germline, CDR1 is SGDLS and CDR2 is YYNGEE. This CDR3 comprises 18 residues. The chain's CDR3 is CASSVAGGGGSGANVLTF. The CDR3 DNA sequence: TGTGCCAGCAGCGTAGCCGGGGGAGGGGGCTCTGGGGCCAACGTCCTGACTTTC. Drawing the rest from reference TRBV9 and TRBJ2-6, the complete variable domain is DSGVTQTPKHLITATGQRVTLRCSPRSGDLSVYWYQQSLDQGLQFLIQYYNGEERAKGNILERFSAQQFPDLHSELNLSSLELGDSALYFCASSVAGGGGSGANVLTFGAGSRLTVL.

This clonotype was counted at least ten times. The CDR3 loop reads CASSFMRGPSYEQYF. The CDR3, as DNA: TGTGCCAGCAGTTTTATGCGGGGCCCCTCCTACGAGCAGTACTTC. The chain is built from TRBV12-3 or TRBV12-4 and TRBJ2-7; D may be TRBD2 (6 bases). Trimming took 3 bases from V and 0 from J, leaving 12 bases between them. The CDR3 consists of 15 residues.